A selection of T cell receptor beta chains follows, all from one sample in a study of tumor and adjacent non-tumor tissue in lung cancer. TCRdb analysed the multiplex PCR reads with MiXCR anew, one entry per CDR3 protein. The sample yields 200,000 to 250,000 distinct CDR3 sequences, about 76% seen once. The material sequenced was lung tumor tissue. These receptors came from a man aged 55 to 69 with non-small cell lung cancer. Both conserved end residues are part of each CDR3. The D gene is left open where the match is weak. Rows may omit the clone size; those that give it use once, few, many or a size class.

V gene: TRBV20-1
clone size: few
D gene: TRBD2
J gene: TRBJ2-2
CDR3 protein: CSASRPGTSGTGELFF
CDR3 DNA: TGCAGTGCCAGTCGACCCGGGACTAGCGGCACCGGGGAGCTGTTTTTT

V gene: TRBV4-1
clone size: .
D gene: .
J gene: TRBJ2-3
CDR3 protein: CASSQDGIGDRPQYF
CDR3 DNA: TGCGCCAGCAGCCAAGATGGGATTGGGGACCGGCCCCAGTATTTT

V gene: TRBV4-3
clone size: .
D gene: .
J gene: TRBJ2-3
CDR3 protein: CASSHITGTWGADTRYF
CDR3 DNA: TGCGCCAGCAGCCACATTACGGGGACATGGGGCGCAGATACGCGGTATTTT

V gene: TRBV12-3/TRBV12-4
clone size: .
D gene: TRBD1
J gene: TRBJ1-5
CDR3 protein: CASSLDRGRNNQPQRF
CDR3 DNA: TGTGCCAGCAGTTTAGACAGGGGTAGGAACAATCAACCCCAGCGTTTT

V gene: TRBV20-1
clone size: .
D gene: .
J gene: TRBJ2-7
CDR3 protein: CSAITYEQYF
CDR3 DNA: TGCAGTGCCATTACATACGAGCAGTACTTC

V gene: TRBV20-1
clone size: few
D gene: .
J gene: TRBJ1-5
CDR3 protein: CSARMDVDQPQHF
CDR3 DNA: TGTAGTGCTAGAATGGATGTGGATCAGCCCCAGCATTTT

V gene: TRBV12-3/TRBV12-4
clone size: few
D gene: TRBD2
J gene: TRBJ2-1
CDR3 protein: CASSTLSGIPYNEQFF
CDR3 DNA: TGTGCCAGCAGCACCCTTAGCGGGATCCCTTACAATGAGCAGTTCTTC

V gene: TRBV5-4
clone size: few
D gene: .
J gene: TRBJ1-6
CDR3 protein: CASSLKQSYNSPLHF
CDR3 DNA: TGTGCCAGCAGCTTGAAACAATCCTATAATTCACCCCTCCACTTT

V gene: TRBV11-2
clone size: medium-sized
D gene: TRBD1
J gene: TRBJ1-4
CDR3 protein: CASSPQTTGDEKLFF
CDR3 DNA: TGTGCCAGCAGCCCACAAACGACAGGGGATGAAAAACTGTTTTTT

V gene: TRBV11-3
clone size: .
D gene: TRBD2
J gene: TRBJ2-7
CDR3 protein: CASSLEVSGTLHELYF
CDR3 DNA: TGTGCCAGCAGCTTAGAGGTTAGCGGGACTCTCCACGAGCTGTACTTC

V gene: TRBV11-2
clone size: .
D gene: .
J gene: TRBJ2-5
CDR3 protein: CASSLAVDVIQETHYF
CDR3 DNA: TGTGCCAGCAGCTTAGCGGTGGACGTCATCCAAGAGACCCATTACTTC

V gene: TRBV12-3/TRBV12-4
clone size: many
D gene: .
J gene: TRBJ1-2
CDR3 protein: CASSFRQVRGYTF
CDR3 DNA: TGTGCCAGCAGTTTCCGACAGGTGCGGGGCTACACCTTC

V gene: TRBV28
clone size: .
D gene: .
J gene: TRBJ1-2
CDR3 protein: CASSFFDGYTF
CDR3 DNA: TGTGCCAGCAGTTTCTTCGATGGCTACACCTTC

V gene: TRBV29-1
clone size: few
D gene: TRBD1
J gene: TRBJ1-2
CDR3 protein: CSANDRGHGYTF
CDR3 DNA: TGCAGCGCCAACGACAGGGGCCATGGCTACACCTTC

V gene: TRBV6-5
clone size: .
D gene: .
J gene: TRBJ2-1
CDR3 protein: CASSGRGRGRNEQFF
CDR3 DNA: TGTGCCAGCAGCGGAAGGGGCAGGGGACGCAATGAGCAGTTCTTC

V gene: TRBV20-1
clone size: .
D gene: .
J gene: TRBJ1-4
CDR3 protein: CIASARANEKLFF
CDR3 DNA: TGCATTGCTAGTGCTAGGGCTAATGAAAAACTATTTTTT

V gene: TRBV6-5
clone size: .
D gene: TRBD1
J gene: TRBJ2-6
CDR3 protein: CANSFGTGDSGANVLTF
CDR3 DNA: TGTGCCAACAGTTTCGGGACAGGGGACTCTGGGGCCAACGTCCTGACATTC

V gene: TRBV28
clone size: .
D gene: TRBD1
J gene: TRBJ1-2
CDR3 protein: CASAGQANTHYGYTF
CDR3 DNA: TGTGCCAGCGCGGGACAGGCAAACACTCACTATGGCTACACCTTC

V gene: TRBV11-1
clone size: .
D gene: TRBD2
J gene: TRBJ2-1
CDR3 protein: CASSVAGTSDCNEQFF
CDR3 DNA: TGTGCCAGCAGCGTAGCCGGGACTAGCGATTGCAATGAGCAGTTCTTC

V gene: TRBV12-3/TRBV12-4
clone size: .
D gene: .
J gene: TRBJ1-5
CDR3 protein: CASSPGQSLNQPQHF
CDR3 DNA: TGTGCCAGCAGTCCCGGACAGTCTCTCAATCAGCCCCAGCATTTT

V gene: TRBV6-2/TRBV6-3
clone size: .
D gene: .
J gene: TRBJ2-1
CDR3 protein: CASTDWTVRNEQFF
CDR3 DNA: TGTGCCAGCACCGACTGGACAGTCCGTAATGAGCAGTTCTTC

V gene: TRBV20-1
clone size: many
D gene: TRBD2
J gene: TRBJ2-1
CDR3 protein: CSAREREYNEQFF
CDR3 DNA: TGCAGTGCTAGAGAGCGGGAGTACAATGAGCAGTTCTTC

V gene: TRBV6-6
clone size: many
D gene: .
J gene: TRBJ1-2
CDR3 protein: CASSPRTANYGYTF
CDR3 DNA: TGTGCCAGCAGTCCCAGGACAGCTAACTATGGCTACACCTTC

V gene: TRBV11-2
clone size: .
D gene: .
J gene: TRBJ2-7
CDR3 protein: CASCLDRSRLGQYF
CDR3 DNA: TGTGCCAGCTGCTTAGACCGAAGTCGCCTGGGGCAGTACTTC

V gene: TRBV5-1
clone size: .
D gene: .
J gene: TRBJ1-6
CDR3 protein: CASSLSPESPLHF
CDR3 DNA: TGCGCCAGCAGCTTGTCCCCAGAGTCACCCCTCCACTTT

V gene: TRBV7-2
clone size: many
D gene: TRBD2
J gene: TRBJ2-5
CDR3 protein: CASSFLAGAQETQYF
CDR3 DNA: TGTGCCAGCAGCTTTCTAGCGGGAGCCCAAGAGACCCAGTACTTC

V gene: TRBV12-5
clone size: few
D gene: .
J gene: TRBJ2-5
CDR3 protein: CASGLDFSPQYF
CDR3 DNA: TGTGCTAGTGGTTTGGACTTTTCACCCCAGTACTTC

V gene: TRBV5-6
clone size: .
D gene: .
J gene: TRBJ1-2
CDR3 protein: CASSLVHGSRNHGYNF
CDR3 DNA: TGTGCCAGCAGCTTAGTACATGGCTCCAGGAACCATGGCTACAACTTC

V gene: TRBV29-1
clone size: .
D gene: TRBD1
J gene: TRBJ2-7
CDR3 protein: CNVTRRQGDYEQYF
CDR3 DNA: TGCAACGTAACACGGCGACAGGGTGACTACGAGCAGTACTTC

V gene: TRBV11-1
clone size: .
D gene: TRBD2
J gene: TRBJ2-1
CDR3 protein: CISGLSRLAGGNNEQFF
CDR3 DNA: TGTATCAGCGGCTTATCTCGGCTAGCGGGAGGCAACAATGAGCAGTTCTTC

V gene: TRBV20-1
clone size: .
D gene: .
J gene: TRBJ2-1
CDR3 protein: CSAGGSSCNEQFF
CDR3 DNA: TGTAGTGCAGGTGGATCCTCCTGCAATGAGCAGTTCTTC

V gene: TRBV6-5
clone size: .
D gene: .
J gene: TRBJ2-3
CDR3 protein: CASYAAGMGMIHF
CDR3 DNA: TGTGCCAGCTATGCGGCGGGGATGGGCATGATACATTTT

V gene: TRBV20-1
clone size: .
D gene: .
J gene: TRBJ1-1
CDR3 protein: CSAIVGRPGTEAFF
CDR3 DNA: TGCAGTGCAATCGTCGGCAGGCCGGGAACTGAAGCTTTCTTT

V gene: TRBV20-1
clone size: .
D gene: .
J gene: TRBJ2-7
CDR3 protein: CSASPEGVDEQYF
CDR3 DNA: TGCAGTGCTAGTCCAGAGGGAGTCGACGAGCAGTACTTC

V gene: TRBV6-5
clone size: .
D gene: .
J gene: TRBJ2-7
CDR3 protein: CASRPCGASSYEQYF
CDR3 DNA: TGTGCCAGCAGACCATGCGGGGCGAGCTCCTACGAGCAGTACTTC

V gene: TRBV6-2/TRBV6-3
clone size: medium-sized
D gene: .
J gene: TRBJ2-7
CDR3 protein: CASRNTQVYEQYF
CDR3 DNA: TGTGCCAGCAGGAATACCCAGGTCTACGAGCAGTACTTC

V gene: TRBV1
clone size: .
D gene: .
J gene: TRBJ2-7
CDR3 protein: CTSITARGEAGTLFEQYF
CDR3 DNA: TGCACCAGTATCACCGCTCGGGGGGAAGCGGGAACACTCTTCGAGCAGTACTTC

V gene: TRBV20-1
clone size: few
D gene: TRBD2
J gene: TRBJ2-1
CDR3 protein: CSASSGGSSYNEQFF
CDR3 DNA: TGCAGTGCTAGTTCAGGCGGGAGCTCCTACAATGAGCAGTTCTTC

V gene: TRBV4-2
clone size: .
D gene: .
J gene: TRBJ2-1
CDR3 protein: CASSQPVYSYTEQFF
CDR3 DNA: TGTGCCAGCAGCCAACCTGTCTATTCCTACACTGAGCAGTTCTTC

V gene: TRBV11-2
clone size: .
D gene: .
J gene: TRBJ2-5
CDR3 protein: CASNSTREETHYF
CDR3 DNA: TGTGCCAGCAACTCTACAAGGGAAGAGACCCATTACTTC

V gene: TRBV4-1
clone size: .
D gene: .
J gene: TRBJ2-1
CDR3 protein: CAISQDDRGGYNEQFF
CDR3 DNA: TGCGCCATCAGCCAAGATGACCGTGGGGGGTACAATGAGCAGTTCTTC

V gene: TRBV6-1
clone size: .
D gene: .
J gene: TRBJ1-4
CDR3 protein: CASSVLPGPSFEKLFF
CDR3 DNA: TGTGCCAGCAGTGTCCTACCGGGACCTTCCTTCGAAAAACTGTTTTTT

V gene: TRBV29-1
clone size: .
D gene: TRBD2
J gene: TRBJ2-3
CDR3 protein: CSSRTSGGTDTQYF
CDR3 DNA: TGCAGCAGTAGGACTAGCGGAGGCACAGATACGCAGTATTTT

V gene: TRBV7-9
clone size: .
D gene: .
J gene: TRBJ1-5
CDR3 protein: CASSLDNSNQPRHF
CDR3 DNA: TGTGCCAGCAGCTTAGATAATAGCAATCAGCCCCGGCATTTT

V gene: TRBV11-1
clone size: .
D gene: .
J gene: TRBJ2-2
CDR3 protein: CASSQLAGDTGELFF
CDR3 DNA: TGTGCCAGCAGCCAACTTGCTGGCGACACCGGGGAGTTGTTTTTT

V gene: TRBV11-2
clone size: .
D gene: .
J gene: TRBJ2-7
CDR3 protein: CASTLVPVGGYEQYF
CDR3 DNA: TGTGCCAGCACCTTAGTCCCAGTGGGAGGCTACGAGCAGTACTTC

V gene: TRBV30
clone size: .
D gene: .
J gene: TRBJ1-1
CDR3 protein: CAWNLRTGEAYF
CDR3 DNA: TGTGCCTGGAATCTTCGAACAGGTGAAGCTTACTTT

V gene: TRBV20-1
clone size: few
D gene: .
J gene: TRBJ2-3
CDR3 protein: CSAREWLGGTDTQYF
CDR3 DNA: TGCAGTGCTAGAGAGTGGCTGGGGGGCACAGATACGCAGTATTTT

V gene: TRBV11-2
clone size: many
D gene: .
J gene: TRBJ2-7
CDR3 protein: CASSSAREPSGEQYF
CDR3 DNA: TGTGCCAGCAGCAGTGCGAGAGAACCATCGGGCGAGCAGTACTTC

V gene: TRBV19
clone size: .
D gene: .
J gene: TRBJ1-5
CDR3 protein: CASNAGADSGQPQHF
CDR3 DNA: TGTGCCAGTAACGCCGGTGCCGACAGCGGACAGCCCCAGCATTTT

V gene: TRBV18
clone size: .
D gene: TRBD1
J gene: TRBJ2-7
CDR3 protein: CASSPGTGLSYEQYF
CDR3 DNA: TGTGCCAGCTCACCCGGGACAGGCCTCTCCTACGAGCAGTACTTC

V gene: TRBV12-3/TRBV12-4
clone size: .
D gene: TRBD2
J gene: TRBJ2-7
CDR3 protein: CVSCLPGLAGVGANEQYF
CDR3 DNA: TGTGTCAGCTGTCTCCCGGGACTAGCGGGAGTTGGCGCCAACGAGCAGTACTTC

V gene: TRBV20-1
clone size: few
D gene: .
J gene: TRBJ2-2
CDR3 protein: CSASGLRAGELFF
CDR3 DNA: TGCAGTGCTAGCGGCCTTCGAGCCGGGGAGCTGTTTTTT

V gene: TRBV10-2
clone size: .
D gene: .
J gene: TRBJ1-5
CDR3 protein: CASSESVWGKSQPQHF
CDR3 DNA: TGCGCCAGCAGTGAGTCGGTTTGGGGGAAGAGTCAGCCCCAGCATTTT

V gene: TRBV6-1
clone size: .
D gene: TRBD1
J gene: TRBJ1-2
CDR3 protein: CVSSETRQGGYGYTF
CDR3 DNA: TGTGTCAGCAGTGAGACTCGACAGGGAGGCTATGGCTATACCTTC

V gene: TRBV20-1
clone size: .
D gene: TRBD1
J gene: TRBJ1-3
CDR3 protein: CSARDWQGAAGNAMYF
CDR3 DNA: TGCAGTGCTAGAGACTGGCAGGGGGCTGCCGGAAACGCCATGTATTTT

V gene: TRBV4-2
clone size: .
D gene: .
J gene: TRBJ2-3
CDR3 protein: CASKVRRLRRPSTNTQYF
CDR3 DNA: TGTGCCAGCAAAGTCCGGCGTCTCCGCCGCCCTAGCACAAATACGCAGTATTTT